This T cell receptor beta chain originates from a study of blood T cell repertoires in COVID-19. Study at large: Samples representing acute and convalescent COVID-19 were sourced from the United States, Italy and Spain. From T cells, B-cell-depleted T cells, or PBMCs came the material, which was cDNA or gDNA.

Authors' methods: Amplified reference gene primers provided the basis for estimating nucleated cell counts. The protocol was immunoSEQ multiplex PCR, while the TCRdb copy is restricted to in-frame clones and leaves out a portion. That table supplies the V and J calls and clone size; D and trimming were determined from the DNA. The table lists some 160,000 clones, 88% of them singletons, with around 2.1% in the top ten. After removal of 7 bases from V and 7 bases from J, the junction contained 10 bases not matched to a gene. Germline CDR1 is MNHEY and CDR2 is SVGAGI. This CDR3 comprises 14 residues. The rearrangement joins TRBV6-5 to TRBJ2-5, with 9 bases lining up with TRBD1. The sequence was collected from a man aged 45-65 years who had recovered from COVID-19. The sequencing sample was made of peripheral blood. The CDR3 region is CASNPDRGRGTQYF. Here the CDR3 DNA reads TGTGCCAGCAACCCGGACAGGGGACGGGGGACCCAGTACTTC.